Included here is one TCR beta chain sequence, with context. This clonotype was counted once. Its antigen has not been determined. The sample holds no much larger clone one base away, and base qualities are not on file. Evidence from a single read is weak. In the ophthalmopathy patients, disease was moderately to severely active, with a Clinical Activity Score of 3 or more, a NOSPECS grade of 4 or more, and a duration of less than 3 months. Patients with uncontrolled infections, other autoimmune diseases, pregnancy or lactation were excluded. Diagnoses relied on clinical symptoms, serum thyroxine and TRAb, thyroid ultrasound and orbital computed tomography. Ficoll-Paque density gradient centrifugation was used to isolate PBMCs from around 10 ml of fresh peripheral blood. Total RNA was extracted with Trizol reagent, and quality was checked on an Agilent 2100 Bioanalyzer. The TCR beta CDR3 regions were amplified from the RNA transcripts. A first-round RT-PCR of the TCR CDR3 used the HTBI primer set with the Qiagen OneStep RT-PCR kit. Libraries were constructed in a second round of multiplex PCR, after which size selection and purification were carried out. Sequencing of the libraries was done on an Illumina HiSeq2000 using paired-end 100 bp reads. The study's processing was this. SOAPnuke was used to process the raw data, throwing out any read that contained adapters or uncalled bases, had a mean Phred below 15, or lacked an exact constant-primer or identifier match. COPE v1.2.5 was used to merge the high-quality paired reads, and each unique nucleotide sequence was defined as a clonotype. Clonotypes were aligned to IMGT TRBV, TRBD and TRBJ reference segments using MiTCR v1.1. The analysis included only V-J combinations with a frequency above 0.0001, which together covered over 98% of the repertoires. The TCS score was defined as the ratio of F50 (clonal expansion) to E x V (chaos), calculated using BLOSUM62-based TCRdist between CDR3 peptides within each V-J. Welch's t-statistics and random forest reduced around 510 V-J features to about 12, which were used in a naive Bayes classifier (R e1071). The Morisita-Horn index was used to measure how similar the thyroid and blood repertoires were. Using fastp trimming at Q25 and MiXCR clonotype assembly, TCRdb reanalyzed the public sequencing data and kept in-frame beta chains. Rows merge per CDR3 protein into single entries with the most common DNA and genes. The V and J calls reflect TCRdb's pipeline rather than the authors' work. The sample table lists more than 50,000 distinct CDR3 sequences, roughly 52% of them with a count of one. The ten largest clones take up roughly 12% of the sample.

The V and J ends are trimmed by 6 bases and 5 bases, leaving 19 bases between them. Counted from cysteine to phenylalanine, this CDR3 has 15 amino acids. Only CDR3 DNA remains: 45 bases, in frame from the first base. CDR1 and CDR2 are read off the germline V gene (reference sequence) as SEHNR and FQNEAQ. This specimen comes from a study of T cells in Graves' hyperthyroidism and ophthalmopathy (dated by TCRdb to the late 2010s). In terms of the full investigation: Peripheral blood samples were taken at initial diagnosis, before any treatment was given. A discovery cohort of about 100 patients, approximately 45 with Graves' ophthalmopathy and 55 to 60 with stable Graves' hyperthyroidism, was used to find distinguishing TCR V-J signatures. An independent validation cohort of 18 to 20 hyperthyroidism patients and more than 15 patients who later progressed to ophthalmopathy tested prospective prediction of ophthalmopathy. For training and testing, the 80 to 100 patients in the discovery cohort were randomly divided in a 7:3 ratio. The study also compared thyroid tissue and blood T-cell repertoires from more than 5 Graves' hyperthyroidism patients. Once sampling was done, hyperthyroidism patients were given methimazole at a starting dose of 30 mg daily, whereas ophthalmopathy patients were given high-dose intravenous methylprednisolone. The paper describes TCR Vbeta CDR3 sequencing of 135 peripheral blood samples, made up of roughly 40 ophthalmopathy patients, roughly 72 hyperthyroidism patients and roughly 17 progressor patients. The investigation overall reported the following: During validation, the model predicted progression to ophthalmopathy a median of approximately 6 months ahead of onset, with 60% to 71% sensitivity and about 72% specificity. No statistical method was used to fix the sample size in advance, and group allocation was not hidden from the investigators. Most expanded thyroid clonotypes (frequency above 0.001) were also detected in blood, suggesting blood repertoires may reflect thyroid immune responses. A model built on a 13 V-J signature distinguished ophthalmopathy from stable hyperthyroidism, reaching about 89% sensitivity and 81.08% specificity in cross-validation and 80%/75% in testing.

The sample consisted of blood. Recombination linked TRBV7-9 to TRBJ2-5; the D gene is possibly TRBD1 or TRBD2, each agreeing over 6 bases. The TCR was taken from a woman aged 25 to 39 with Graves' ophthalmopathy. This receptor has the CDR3 CASRPNLTGAETQYF. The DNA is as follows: TGTGCCAGCAGACCCAACCTAACGGGGGCGGAGACCCAGTACTTC.